This TCR beta chain came from a study of blood T cell repertoires in COVID-19. Turning to the study itself: Italy, Spain and the United States were the sources of the convalescent and acute COVID-19 samples.

Per the original methods: It was from reference gene primer amplification that nucleated cell counts were estimated. TCRdb keeps only in-frame clones here, not all; method: immunoSEQ multiplex PCR. The V and J calls and clone size come from that table; D and trimming were worked out from the DNA. Found here are 210,000 or so clones, around 80% of them singletons; the top ten hold around 18%. The CDR3 is 15 amino acids. Trimming cost V 5 bases and J 5 bases; bases outside gene matches: 7. Per the germline V gene, CDR1 is SGHRS and CDR2 is YFSETQ. This TCR was sampled from a woman older than 75 with active or convalescent COVID-19. The sequencing input was peripheral blood. This chain connects TRBV5-1 to TRBJ2-5; 12 bases fit TRBD2. For the CDR3, the DNA is TGCGCCAGCAGAGGACTAGCGGGGAAGGCGGAGACCCAGTACTTC. It yields the protein CASRGLAGKAETQYF.